This T cell receptor (beta chain) was observed in a study of T cells in localized non-small cell lung cancer. Study-level findings and limits: Researchers found a median around 57 of the top 100 tumor clones in adjacent lung.

The germline gives CDR1 SGHVS, CDR2 FQNEAQ. Trimming left V 2 bases short and J 3 bases short, with 5 bases between. This CDR3 is 12 amino acids long. TCRdb keeps only in-frame clones here, not all; method: immunoSEQ multiplex PCR. Of fewer than 30,000 clones detected, around 91% appear once; the ten largest clones hold approximately 0.99%. Remarks on this clone: What it binds is not known.

This receptor was obtained from a woman aged 40-70 years with stage I lung adenocarcinoma. The sample was peripheral blood, taken before any cancer treatment. The chain employs TRBV7-8 and TRBJ2-7, with D unresolved. DNA for the CDR3: TGTGCCAGCAGCTTACTCGGCTACGAGCAGTACTTC. Protein product: CASSLLGYEQYF.